This TCR beta chain was captured by sequencing in a study of siplizumab effects on memory and regulatory T cells. On the study more broadly: The study paired mixed lymphocyte reactions, running them with siplizumab at approximately 0.94 ug/mL or without drug. Points from the study as a whole: Naive versus memory phenotype went unassigned for roughly 75-97% of proliferating CD4+ or CD8+ clones.

For around 6 days at 37°C, the mixed lymphocyte reaction cells were kept in coculture. This clone is classed as medium-sized. Its antigen is not identified. TCR templates, about 10^5 per sample, were assayed. Some clones are missing from TCRdb's copy, which holds only in-frame ones; the method was immunoSEQ multiplex PCR. The table lists approximately 20,000 clones, 40% to 55% of them singletons, with 4.9% in the top ten. This TCR came from a human donor in good health; the cells came from an allogeneic mixed lymphocyte reaction. Sequencing input: CFSE-low (dividing) CD4+ T cells sorted from an allogeneic mixed lymphocyte reaction.

This CDR3 reads CASSYGGGYTF. The CDR3 DNA follows: TGTGCCAGCAGTTACGGGGGCGGCTACACCTTC. The rearrangement joins TRBV6-5 to TRBJ1-2; weak D call: TRBD1 (6 bases). In germline, CDR1 is MNHEY, CDR2 SVGAGI. The V gene lost 2 bases and the J gene lost 8 bases, with 6 bases spanning the gap. This CDR3 has 11 amino acids.